The clone carrying this TCR beta chain was picked up a small number of times. Its antigen is unknown. Germline CDR1 is MNHNS and CDR2 is SASEGT. The CDR3 is 14 residues long. The junction had 6 bases not matched to a gene; V was cut back by 6 bases and J by 4 bases. TCRdb's copy holds only in-frame clones and misses some; the assay was immunoSEQ multiplex PCR. The data show 67,000 or so clones, around 90% seen once. This specimen belongs to a study of OX40 agonist ivuxolimab in advanced cancers. Study-level findings and limits: Certain nonresponders additionally had low normalized T-cell clonal expansion.

Material: CD4+ or CD8+ T cells sorted from blood, obtained in a trial of the OX40 agonist ivuxolimab. The source is an adult with an advanced solid tumor such as melanoma, head and neck, liver or kidney cancer. V and J are TRBV6-1 and TRBJ1-1, with TRBD1 identical over 9 bases. The DNA for the CDR3 is TGTGCCAGCAGGATTGGACAGGGGACCACTGAAGCTTTCTTT. It translates to CASRIGQGTTEAFF.